A single T cell receptor beta chain is shown here with its context. This clone has just one count. Its antigen has not been determined. No much larger clonotype is one base removed from it; base qualities were not supplied. These data belong to a study of PD-1 blockade in mismatch repair-deficient tumors (dated by TCRdb to about 2017). Regarding the study in general: Between September 2013 and September 2016, the trial enrolled 86 consecutive patients with 12 mismatch repair-deficient cancer types, every one of whom had been previously treated and was progressing. Deep sequencing of TCR CDR3 regions was used to track tumor-associated T cell clones in peripheral blood of patients responding to PD-1 blockade.

For each enrolled patient, mismatch repair deficiency was established using either polymerase chain reaction or immunohistochemistry. TCR sequencing was performed for a few patients who responded to pembrolizumab therapy. The phase II trial prospectively evaluated PD-1 blockade with pembrolizumab in advanced mismatch repair-deficient cancers, independent of tissue of origin. Serial peripheral blood T cell samples were collected before and at multiple times after starting PD-1 blockade. Blood sampling times were reported as weeks after the first pembrolizumab dose. Inclusive of the bounding cysteine and phenylalanine, the CDR3 is 15 residues long. The kept DNA is CDR3 alone, 45 bases in frame from the first base. From a lookup of the germline V gene, CDR1 and CDR2 are MNHEY and SVGAGI. Trimming at the junction amounts to 6 bases on V and 6 bases on J, and the germline ends lie 20 bases apart. Library generation was performed with the immunoSEQ multiplex PCR assay. TCRdb took this table from immuneACCESS and kept in-frame rearrangements with V and J called. Such tables lack part of the clones; where checked against another copy, unresolved V genes explain under half of the gap, and the rest is unexplained. The sample table shows 75,000 to 80,000 clones, and roughly 80% are seen once. Of the sample, approximately 5.5% is held by the ten largest clones.

Here is what the overall study found, with its caveats: After pembrolizumab, tumor-resident clones, which were often undetectable in blood before treatment, expanded rapidly and then contracted, generally ahead of radiologic responses.

The sequence links TRBV6-5 to TRBJ1-2; no D segment can be confidently identified. The sequence derives from an adult with mismatch repair-deficient cancer. Sequencing was performed on peripheral blood, taken 44 weeks after starting pembrolizumab. The base sequence is TGTGCCAGCAGCCTCATTAGCGACTCACCCCATGGCTACACCTTC. The resulting protein is CASSLISDSPHGYTF.